A single sample is the source of the 13 T cell receptor beta chains below, sequenced in a study of vaccination and CD4 T cells after COVID-19. This sample's treatment: roughly 10-day PBMC culture with coronavirus spike peptide pools or control peptides (ViraFEST assay). Researchers used the Oncomine TCR Beta short-read assay to sequence DNA from cultured CD4+ T cells. In TCRdb, the PCR reads were re-called with MiXCR into one record per CDR3 protein. The data show roughly 16,000 distinct CDR3 sequences, around 44% seen once. Their antigen targets remain unknown. The sample taken for sequencing was CD4+ T cells from blood, cultured in vitro. Source of these receptors: a human donor who had recovered from COVID-19.

This clonotype appeared a few times. V is TRBV11-2 and J is TRBJ1-1; 8 nucleotides line up with TRBD1. The CDR3 is made up of 12 amino acids. From germline, CDR1 is SGHAT and CDR2 FQNNGV. Trimming at V came to 7 bases and at J to 8 bases, leaving 6 bases not matched to a gene. CDR3: CASNLRTGEAFF. The CDR3 DNA reads TGTGCCAGCAACCTACGGACAGGGGAAGCTTTCTTT.

The chain uses TRBV25-1 and TRBJ2-1, with 14 bases aligning to TRBD2. Trimming cost V 6 bases and J 6 bases; bases outside gene matches: 4. Germline V gene sequence: CDR1 MGHDK, CDR2 SYGVNS. This CDR3 region has 15 residues. Here the CDR3 reads CASRSGLAGVNEQFF. The CDR3 nucleotides are TGTGCCAGCAGATCGGGACTAGCGGGAGTCAATGAGCAGTTCTTC.

V gene TRBV7-2 combines with J gene TRBJ1-6; the D is unclear. The germline gives CDR1 SGHTA, CDR2 FQGNSA. This CDR3 spans 16 amino acids. V was cut by 2 bases and J by 0 bases, with 8 bases left in between. CDR3 nucleotide sequence: TGTGCCAGCAGCTTAATGATGGGCTCCTATAATTCACCCCTCCACTTT. This encodes CASSLMMGSYNSPLHF. Variable domain in full (rest from reference TRBV7-2 and TRBJ1-6): GAGVSQSPSNKVTEKGKDVELRCDPISGHTALYWYRQSLGQGLEFLIYFQGNSAPDKSGLPSDRFSAERTGGSVSTLTIQRTQQEDSAVYLCASSLMMGSYNSPLHFGNGTRLTVT.

This clonotype has just a few counts. CDR3 region: CASSGLAGEQFF. CDR3 in DNA: TGCGCCAGCAGTGGACTAGCGGGAGAGCAGTTCTTC. The chain recombines TRBV10-1 with TRBJ2-1, with TRBD2 identical over 11 bases. V was pared by 4 bases and J by 10 bases, with 0 bases of the junction left unmatched. The CDR3 totals 12 residues. The germline CDR1 and CDR2 sequences are WNHNN and SYGVQD (reference sequence).

This clonotype came up a few times. The rearrangement joins TRBV21-1 to TRBJ2-1. TRBV21-1 is assigned pseudogene status. The CDR3 loop spans 12 amino acids. The CDR3 DNA follows: TGTGCCAGCAGCAAAGTTGGTAATGAGCAGTTCTTC. This translates into CASSKVGNEQFF.

The rearrangement links TRBV28 to TRBJ2-7, with 9 bases identical to TRBD2. Germline values: CDR1 MDHEN, CDR2 SYDVKM. V lost 3 bases to trimming and J lost 0 bases; unmatched junction nucleotides: 3. This CDR3 contains 15 residues. The CDR3 DNA sequence: TGTGCCAGCAGTTTTGCGGGAGGGGTCTCCTACGAGCAGTACTTC. It codes for CASSFAGGVSYEQYF.

The genes are TRBV28 and TRBJ1-5; possibly TRBD1 for D (6 bases). Trimming removed 10 bases from V and 8 bases from J, with 18 bases in between. CDR1 and CDR2 from the germline V gene are MDHEN and SYDVKM. The CDR3 has 13 amino acids. The CDR3 bases are TGTGCCACAAGGACAGAACTACTGGAGCCCCAGCATTTT. Its translation is CATRTELLEPQHF.

J is TRBJ2-5 and V is TRBV27, with a possible D match to TRBD1 (5 bases). The CDR3 extends over 14 amino acids. The V end was cut by 6 bases, the J end by 1 base, with 12 bases between. CDR1 and CDR2 from the germline V gene are MNHEY and SMNVEV (reference sequence). The CDR3 DNA follows: TGTGCCAGCAGAGACAAGGGGATCCAAGAGACCCAGTACTTC. Residues: CASRDKGIQETQYF.

This clonotype was observed a handful of times. This rearrangement joins TRBV6-5 to TRBJ1-1; 9 nucleotides match TRBD1. This CDR3 has 15 residues. CDR1 and CDR2 (germline): MNHEY, SVGAGI. J was trimmed by 0 bases and V by 4 bases; bases with no gene match: 3. The CDR3 DNA reads TGTGCCAGCAGTTCTACAGGGGGCTTGAACACTGAAGCTTTCTTT. Its translation: CASSSTGGLNTEAFF.

The V and J genes are TRBV11-2 and TRBJ2-5, with D possibly called TRBD1 or TRBD2 (5 bases each). The CDR3 has 14 amino acids. V dropped 2 bases and J dropped 7 bases, with 14 bases sitting between them. Germline values: CDR1 SGHAT, CDR2 FQNNGV. The CDR3 spells CASSLLSGAGTQYF. The CDR3 DNA is TGTGCCAGCAGCTTATTGTCCGGGGCCGGGACCCAGTACTTC.

The CDR3 here is CASSPPRSIDTQYF. The CDR3 DNA is TGTGCCAGCAGCCCTCCTCGCAGTATAGATACGCAGTATTTT. V usage is TRBV5-4 and J usage is TRBJ2-3, with unresolved D. Germline CDR1 SGHNT, CDR2 YYREEE (reference sequence). The CDR3 runs 14 residues. Trimming removed 4 bases at V and 5 bases at J, with 14 bases between.

This clonotype was detected a few times. V and J are TRBV24-1 and TRBJ2-3; 9 bases line up with TRBD2. Per the germline V gene, CDR1 is KGHDR and CDR2 is SFDVKD. Trimming took 4 bases from V and 0 from J; bases not matched to a gene: 4. This CDR3 spans 16 amino acids. CDR3 sequence (DNA): TGTGCCACCAGTGACCCGACTAGCGGTAGCACAGATACGCAGTATTTT. It codes for CATSDPTSGSTDTQYF.

V gene TRBV20-1 combines with J gene TRBJ2-7, with 10 nucleotides matching TRBD2. Trimming took 5 bases from V and 3 from J; bases not matched to a gene: 7. The CDR3 spans 14 residues. Germline values: CDR1 DFQATT, CDR2 SNEGSKA (reference sequence). CDR3 in amino acids: CSAGSLAGIYEQYF. DNA of the CDR3: TGCAGTGCTGGATCACTAGCGGGGATCTACGAGCAGTACTTC.